Listed here are 24 T cell receptor beta chains from one sample, sequenced in a study of naive and memory T cell subsets. Both TRBC1 and TRBC2 were covered by a beta constant-region primer of two equimolar oligonucleotides. The ligated cDNA underwent four PCR rounds using SP2 and nested alpha and beta constant-region primers. One entry per CDR3 protein results from TCRdb running MiXCR on the UMI-ligation and nested PCR reads. The sample lists some 110,000 distinct CDR3 sequences; roughly 36% were seen once. Material: central memory CD4+ T cells from blood. These receptors came from a human donor in good health.

The rearrangement uses TRBV7-3 and TRBJ1-1; TRBD1 is a possible D gene (6 bases). The CDR3 has 13 residues. CDR1 and CDR2 from the germline V gene are SGHTA and FQGTGA. Trimming removed 5 bases at V and 12 bases at J, with 19 bases between. CDR3 bases: TGTGCCAGCAGCCCCTCCGGAAGGGGGAGGCCTTTCTTT. This codes for CASSPSGRGRPFF.

J is TRBJ2-7 and V is TRBV20-1, with 12 bases aligning to TRBD2. V was pared by 6 bases and J by 4 bases, with 10 bases of the junction left unmatched. This CDR3 has 15 residues. Per the germline V gene, CDR1 is DFQATT and CDR2 is SNEGSKA (reference sequence). The CDR3 DNA follows: TGCAGTGCCGACGCCCGACTAGCGGGAGAGTACGAGCAGTACTTC. The encoded protein is CSADARLAGEYEQYF.

This clonotype occurred many times. The rearrangement joins TRBV10-3 to TRBJ1-1, with 8 bases aligning to TRBD1. V dropped 10 bases and J dropped 0; count of bases not matched to a gene: 7. Germline V CDR1 and CDR2: ENHRY, SYGVKD. The CDR3 runs to 14 residues. The CDR3 bases are TGTGCCAGCACAGGGGGAACCATGAACACTGAAGCTTTCTTT. Residues: CASTGGTMNTEAFF.

This chain connects TRBV6-5 to TRBJ2-1; perhaps TRBD2 as D (5 bases). Per the germline V gene, CDR1 is MNHEY and CDR2 is SVGAGI. The CDR3 contains 13 residues. Trimming took off 7 bases at V and 7 bases at J, with 14 bases between the two ends. In nucleotides, the CDR3 is TGTGCCAGCACCCTCGTCCGGGGTAATGAGCAGTTCTTC. This gives the protein CASTLVRGNEQFF.

This chain connects TRBV24-1 to TRBJ2-7; 11 nucleotides agree with TRBD2. This CDR3 region has 17 residues. V was pared by 5 bases and J by 0 bases, with 8 bases of the junction left unmatched. CDR1 is KGHDR, CDR2 SFDVKD, per germline. The CDR3 DNA sequence: TGTGCCACCAGTGTCCGCCCTAGCGGGAGGTCCTCCTACGAGCAGTACTTC. Translation gives CATSVRPSGRSSYEQYF.

This clonotype was counted between two and nine times. The chain carries TRBV20-1 and TRBJ2-5; a possible D gene is TRBD1 (5 bases). The V and J ends lost 0 bases and 5 bases respectively, with 16 bases between them. CDR1 DFQATT and CDR2 SNEGSKA come from the germline V gene (reference sequence). The CDR3 has 15 residues. CDR3 sequence (DNA): TGCAGTGCTAGAGACCCGACGACAGTTTGGGAGACCCAGTACTTC. It translates to CSARDPTTVWETQYF.

This clonotype was picked up a small number of times. The J gene is TRBJ2-6, the V gene TRBV7-2, with D unclear. CDR3 length: 13 residues. The germline V gene encodes CDR1 SGHTA and CDR2 FQGNSA. The ends were cut back, 6 bases at V and 5 bases at J, with 8 bases in the middle. CDR3 loop: CASSPLRANVLTF. The CDR3 DNA follows: TGTGCCAGCAGTCCCCTCCGGGCCAACGTCCTGACTTTC.

The CDR3 bases are TGCAGTGCTAGCCCCCAGGGGGCGCATCTCACAGATACGCAGTATTTT. Translation: CSASPQGAHLTDTQYF. This chain connects TRBV20-1 to TRBJ2-3, with 8 bases aligning to TRBD1. V shed 3 bases, J shed 2 bases, and the junction held 10 bases outside the gene matches. CDR3 length: 16 amino acids. CDR1 DFQATT and CDR2 SNEGSKA come from the germline V gene (reference sequence).

This chain joins TRBV30 and TRBJ2-5, with 7 bases lining up with TRBD1. Per germline, CDR1 GTSNPN and CDR2 SVGIG (reference sequence). V shed 5 bases and J 2 bases; nucleotides not matched to a gene: 11. The CDR3 spans 15 residues. CDR3 loop: CAWGFGTANQETQYF. Here the CDR3 DNA reads TGTGCCTGGGGATTCGGGACAGCAAATCAAGAGACCCAGTACTTC.

The J gene is TRBJ1-2, the V gene TRBV5-6; D possibly corresponds to TRBD1 (5 bases). This CDR3 has 15 residues. Germline V gene lookup returns CDR1 SGHDT and CDR2 YYEEEE. The V end lost 6 bases, the J end lost 3 bases, and 18 bases lay between the germline ends. The CDR3 DNA reads TGTGCCAGCACCTGGGGACCCTCAGGAGACTATGGCTACACCTTC. Amino acids: CASTWGPSGDYGYTF.

The chain is built from TRBV10-1 and TRBJ2-1; D gene ambiguous. The CDR3 is 15 amino acids. The ends were cut back, 1 base at V and 2 bases at J, with 9 bases in the middle. Looked up from germline, CDR1 is WNHNN and CDR2 is SYGVQD (reference sequence). CDR3 amino acids: CASSEYPAAYNEQFF. The DNA of the CDR3 is TGCGCCAGCAGTGAGTACCCGGCCGCCTACAATGAGCAGTTCTTC.

V usage is TRBV29-1 and J usage is TRBJ2-7, with 11 bases fitting TRBD2. The CDR3 has 15 residues. Germline trimming cut 4 bases from V and 2 bases from J; bases unmatched to any gene: 7. The germline CDR1 and CDR2 sequences are SQVTM and ANQGSEA. CDR3 sequence: CSVAQMTSGTYEQYF. CDR3 sequence (DNA): TGCAGCGTTGCCCAAATGACTAGCGGGACCTACGAGCAGTACTTC.

J is TRBJ2-5 and V is TRBV28; TRBD1 aligns across 7 bases. The CDR3 has 15 residues. Per germline, CDR1 MDHEN and CDR2 SYDVKM. After removal of 8 bases from V and 5 bases from J, the junction contained 14 bases not matched to a gene. As DNA, the CDR3 is TGTGCCAGCGCCGCCTCAAGGGGGCGCGGGGAGACCCAGTACTTC. Encoded protein: CASAASRGRGETQYF.

The rearrangement links TRBV12-3 or TRBV12-4 to TRBJ1-4; D is ambiguous. The CDR3 runs to 15 residues. V lost 6 bases and J 4 bases, leaving 15 bases between the germline ends. The DNA of the CDR3 is TGTGCCAGCAGCTCCGTGGGGATAGGTAATGAAAAACTGTTTTTT. Translating gives CASSSVGIGNEKLFF.

The CDR3 sequence is CASTTQGANTEAFF. The CDR3 DNA reads as TGTGCCAGCACCACACAGGGGGCGAACACTGAAGCTTTCTTT. The gene calls are TRBV27 and TRBJ1-1; TRBD1 matches 9 bases. V shed 7 bases and J 1 base; nucleotides not matched to a gene: 4. Germline V lookup: CDR1 MNHEY, CDR2 SMNVEV (reference sequence). The CDR3 is made up of 14 amino acids.

This clonotype appeared a few times. This rearrangement joins TRBV10-3 to TRBJ2-1, with D perhaps matching TRBD2 (7 bases). CDR1 is ENHRY and CDR2 is SYGVKD in the germline V gene. The CDR3 has 15 amino acids. The V end was cut by 6 bases, the J end by 1 base, with 13 bases between. In nucleotides, the CDR3 is TGTGCCATCAGGGAGCGGGACAATTCCTACAATGAGCAGTTCTTC. Translated, it gives CAIRERDNSYNEQFF.

The table lists this clonotype with a few counts. V and J are TRBV28 and TRBJ2-5; D not certain. This CDR3 comprises 13 residues. Between the trimmed V and J ends, which lost 7 bases and 1 base, there was a span of 10 bases. Germline V gene lookup returns CDR1 MDHEN and CDR2 SYDVKM. In nucleotides, the CDR3 is TGTGCCAGCAACGACGGTATCCAAGAGACCCAGTACTTC. Its translation is CASNDGIQETQYF.

The V gene is TRBV29-1, the J gene TRBJ1-1; D gene ambiguous. The CDR3 is 10 residues long. V lost 4 bases and J lost 5, with 5 bases in between. Germline lookup yields CDR1 SQVTM and CDR2 ANQGSEA. CDR3 sequence: CSVARTEAFF. CDR3 sequence (DNA): TGCAGCGTTGCTAGGACTGAAGCTTTCTTT.

The chain links TRBV28 to TRBJ2-3; TRBD2 is a possible D gene (6 bases). Germline CDR1 is MDHEN and CDR2 is SYDVKM. The CDR3 loop spans 16 amino acids. Trimming left V 4 bases short and J 1 base short, with 15 bases between. In DNA form, the CDR3 reads TGTGCCAGCAGTTCCTGGAGGGCCGTGGGCACAGATACGCAGTATTTT. This encodes CASSSWRAVGTDTQYF.

The chain couples TRBV20-1 to TRBJ1-1, with D possibly TRBD1 on 5 matching bases. V was clipped by 6 bases and J by 0 bases, with 11 bases between them. The germline gives CDR1 DFQATT, CDR2 SNEGSKA (reference sequence). CDR3 length: 13 amino acids. Here the CDR3 DNA reads TGCAGTGCCCGGGACGGCTTGAACACTGAAGCTTTCTTT. It encodes CSARDGLNTEAFF.

This clonotype was observed a few times. This chain connects TRBV29-1 to TRBJ2-7, with D perhaps matching TRBD2 (5 bases). The CDR3 length is 12 residues. The ends were cut back, 4 bases at V and 3 bases at J, with 10 bases in the middle. The germline gives CDR1 SQVTM, CDR2 ANQGSEA. CDR3 coding DNA: TGCAGCGTTGCCTTGACTATCTACGAGCAGTACTTC. Translation: CSVALTIYEQYF.

This clonotype has just a few counts. V usage is TRBV20-1 and J usage is TRBJ2-5; TRBD1 is a possible D gene (5 bases). CDR1 is DFQATT, CDR2 SNEGSKA, per germline (reference sequence). This CDR3 has 13 residues. V shed 1 base and J shed 4 bases, with 10 bases lying between them. Here the CDR3 reads CSARVETGETQYF. For the CDR3, the DNA is TGCAGTGCTAGAGTGGAAACAGGAGAGACCCAGTACTTC.

The J gene is TRBJ2-5, the V gene TRBV20-1; D gene ambiguous. This CDR3 comprises 13 residues. V lost 3 bases and J lost 5, with 13 bases in between. CDR1 is DFQATT, CDR2 SNEGSKA, per germline (reference sequence). CDR3 coding DNA: TGCAGTGCTAGCGACCGTAGGTGGGAGACCCAGTACTTC. Translating it yields CSASDRRWETQYF.

In its sample, this clonotype was seen a few times. The J gene is TRBJ2-7, the V gene TRBV6-2 or TRBV6-3, with a weak D call TRBD1 (5 bases). V gave up 2 bases and J gave up 3 bases, with 14 bases separating them. CDR3 length equals 15 residues. Germline V gives CDR1 MNHEY, CDR2 SVGEGT. CDR3 nucleotides: TGTGCCAGCAGTTACCAGGACCTTACAGGCTACGAGCAGTACTTC. Amino acids: CASSYQDLTGYEQYF.